The rows below give T cell receptor beta chains drawn from one sample of a study of beta chain features in type 1 diabetes. The assay was immunoSEQ multiplex PCR, and TCRdb's table has in-frame clones only and misses some. The table lists roughly 130,000 clones, about a tenth of them singletons. Sequenced: central memory CD4+ T cells from blood. The receptors come from a man younger than 35 in good health. Both conserved end residues are part of each CDR3.

j_call | v_call | cdr3_aa
TRBJ2-1 | TRBV6-5 | CASRGGRLAKDEQFF
TRBJ2-3 | TRBV27 | CASSHRLAGGTDTQYF
TRBJ2-1 | TRBV30 | CAWSALFGGGYNEQFF
TRBJ2-1 | TRBV5-1 | CASSLEPGQGYNEQFF
TRBJ2-3 | TRBV9 | CASSVDPGIPTDTQYF
TRBJ2-7 | TRBV6-6 | CAISPGVYEQYF
TRBJ2-1 | TRBV4-2 | CASSQTTTGQGSGEQFF
TRBJ2-7 | TRBV7-6 | CASSLAGTGAYEQYF
TRBJ1-1 | TRBV2 | CASSPIQGLNTEAFF
TRBJ1-2 | TRBV28 | CASSRGYGYTF
TRBJ1-1 | TRBV5-4 | CASSSPGLKTEAFF
TRBJ2-3 | TRBV9 | CASSTSGLALGTDTQYF
TRBJ2-1 | TRBV6-5 | CASSLAGGPQGGQFF
TRBJ1-5 | TRBV6-1 | CASSELDRGNQPQHF
. | TRBV7-2 | CAEGYEQYF
TRBJ2-5 | TRBV4-2 | CASSQGNGGAQETQYF
TRBJ1-5 | TRBV7-8 | CASSTQGTGNQPQHF
TRBJ2-2 | TRBV6-6 | CASRVRGWDTGELFF
TRBJ1-2 | TRBV5-8 | CASSPGEGGRGYTF
TRBJ2-6 | TRBV9 | CASSVAAGANVLTF